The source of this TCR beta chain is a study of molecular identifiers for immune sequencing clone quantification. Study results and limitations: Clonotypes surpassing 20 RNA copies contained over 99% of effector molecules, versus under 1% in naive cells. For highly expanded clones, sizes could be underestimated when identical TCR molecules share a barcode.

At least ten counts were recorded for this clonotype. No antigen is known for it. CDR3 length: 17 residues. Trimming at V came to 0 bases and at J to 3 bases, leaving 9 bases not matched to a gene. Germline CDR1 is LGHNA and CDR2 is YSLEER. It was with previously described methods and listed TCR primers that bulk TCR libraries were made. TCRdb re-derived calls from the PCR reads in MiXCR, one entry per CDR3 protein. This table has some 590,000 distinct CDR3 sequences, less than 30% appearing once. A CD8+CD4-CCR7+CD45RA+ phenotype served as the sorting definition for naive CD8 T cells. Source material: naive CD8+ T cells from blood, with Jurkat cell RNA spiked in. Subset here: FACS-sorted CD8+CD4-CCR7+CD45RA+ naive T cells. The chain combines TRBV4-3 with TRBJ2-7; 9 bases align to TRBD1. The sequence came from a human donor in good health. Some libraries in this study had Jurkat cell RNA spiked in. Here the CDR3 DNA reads TGCGCCAGCAGCCAAGAAAGACTTGGACAGGGGTACTACGAGCAGTACTTC. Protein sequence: CASSQERLGQGYYEQYF.